Presented here are 13 T cell receptor beta chains from one specimen sequenced in a study of T cells expressing NK-cell markers. No DNA is given; TCRdb re-called the 5' RACE reads and lists each CDR3 protein once. The listing contains roughly 420,000 distinct CDR3 sequences. The specimen sequenced was blood T cells: a sorted CD56 or NKG2C T cell subset, CD4+ or CD8+ T cells, or bulk PBMC T cells (not recorded which). The receptor set was obtained from a woman aged 18-70 years in good health.

The gene calls are TRBV6-1 and TRBJ1-5; the TCRdb call, TRBD1, lacks DNA for checking. The CDR3 sequence is 16 residues long. Looked up from germline, CDR1 is MNHNS and CDR2 is SASEGT. The CDR3 is CASRNRGEGSGQPQHF.

This chain's CDR3 is CASSSAVYSTWGTGELFF. The chain is built from TRBV12-3 or TRBV12-4 and TRBJ2-2. The CDR3 loop spans 18 amino acids.

This rearrangement joins TRBV20-1 to TRBJ2-5; the D gene TCRdb calls, TRBD2, cannot be checked with no DNA. The CDR3 spans 13 residues. CDR1 is DFQATT, CDR2 SNEGSKA, per germline (reference sequence). The CDR3 loop reads CSAPSGKRETQYF.

The gene calls are TRBV25-1 and TRBJ2-7. The germline CDR1 and CDR2 sequences are MGHDK and SYGVNS. The CDR3 covers 16 residues. CDR3 sequence: CASSEFRSQSSYEQYF.

This chain connects TRBV6-1 to TRBJ2-1. Per germline, CDR1 MNHNS and CDR2 SASEGT. The CDR3 length is 14 residues. The CDR3 sequence: CASSVMRSYNEQFF.

The chain uses TRBV3-1 and TRBJ2-4; the TCRdb call, TRBD1, lacks DNA for checking. Per the germline V gene, CDR1 is LGHDT and CDR2 is YNNKEL (reference sequence). CDR3 length: 19 residues. This CDR3 is CASSQDGTGTKLAKNIQYF.

The chain is built from TRBV21-1 and TRBJ2-3; TCRdb's D call of TRBD1 is untestable without DNA. TRBV21-1 is assigned pseudogene status. The CDR3 spans 15 residues. The CDR3 loop is CASYEAGAITDTQYF.

The rearrangement links TRBV11-2 to TRBJ2-2; TCRdb reports TRBD1, a call that lacks DNA to check it against. The CDR3 totals 16 residues. Germline lookup yields CDR1 SGHAT and CDR2 FQNNGV. CDR3: CASSVRDRGITGELFF. The full variable domain, completed using reference TRBV11-2 and TRBJ2-2, is EAGVAQSPRYKIIEKRQSVAFWCNPISGHATLYWYQQILGQGPKLLIQFQNNGVVDDSQLPKDRFSAERLKGVDSTLKIQPAKLEDSAVYLCASSVRDRGITGELFFGEGSRLTVL.

V is TRBV12-3 or TRBV12-4 and J is TRBJ2-7; no DNA is available, so the TRBD2 call from TCRdb remains unchecked. The CDR3 loop spans 13 amino acids. This CDR3 reads CASSLRESYEQYF.

The J gene is TRBJ1-6, the V gene TRBV6-1; TCRdb proposes TRBD1, but this gene call is untestable without DNA. The CDR3 is 13 residues long. The germline V gene has CDR1 MNHNS and CDR2 SASEGT. The CDR3 here is CASSADRGSPLHF.

This chain links TRBV4-2 with TRBJ2-3; TCRdb names TRBD2, which stays unverified in the absence of DNA. Per germline, CDR1 LGHNA and CDR2 YNFKEQ. CDR3 length: 16 amino acids. Here the CDR3 reads CASSQELAGGHGTQYF.

The chain carries TRBV9 and TRBJ1-1; there is no DNA to check the TCRdb D call of TRBD1. The CDR3 contains 15 residues. Germline lookup yields CDR1 SGDLS and CDR2 YYNGEE. The CDR3 sequence: CASSPRGTENTEAFF.

The chain employs TRBV5-1 and TRBJ2-1; TCRdb names TRBD2, which stays unverified in the absence of DNA. Germline V lookup: CDR1 SGHRS, CDR2 YFSETQ. The CDR3 is 14 residues long. Here the CDR3 reads CASSLGRAGTEQFF.